This passage covers 10 T cell receptor beta chains from one sample sequenced in a study of CD8 T cells in ankylosing spondylitis. Their target antigens are unknown. One entry per CDR3 protein results from TCRdb running MiXCR on the 5' RACE reads. The sample lists more than 650,000 distinct CDR3 sequences; about 11% were seen once. Findings and limits, study-wide: Characteristic, it appeared, of ankylosing spondylitis blood was a TCR beta motif of eight highly homologous variants.

Sequences were obtained from blood, either unsorted or a sorted T cell fraction (not recorded which). The receptors here all came from a male donor with ankylosing spondylitis.

The chain recombines TRBV20-1 with TRBJ2-7; D is perhaps TRBD1 (6 bases). This CDR3 region has 12 residues. The germline gives CDR1 DFQATT, CDR2 SNEGSKA (reference sequence). The CDR3 protein is CRPGHPFPEQYF. In DNA form, the CDR3 reads TGCAGGCCGGGACACCCTTTTCCCGAGCAGTACTTC.

This clonotype was counted only a few times. The chain links TRBV6-1 to TRBJ1-2; TRBD1 agrees at 7 bases. The CDR3 is 15 residues long. The trim removed 6 bases at V and 2 bases at J, leaving 9 bases unmatched. Germline V gene lookup returns CDR1 MNHNS and CDR2 SASEGT. CDR3 sequence: CASSTPRQGNYGYTF. The CDR3 DNA sequence: TGTGCCAGCAGCACCCCTCGACAGGGAAACTATGGCTACACCTTC.

This chain links TRBV28 with TRBJ2-7; possibly TRBD2 for D (5 bases). Germline lookup yields CDR1 MDHEN and CDR2 SYDVKM. V lost 4 bases and J 6 bases, leaving 13 bases between the germline ends. This CDR3 is 13 amino acids long. CDR3 in amino acids: CASSYPVRGEQYF. The CDR3 DNA sequence: TGTGCCAGCAGTTACCCCGTACGGGGCGAGCAGTACTTC.

This clonotype was counted at least ten times. The chain carries TRBV7-9 and TRBJ1-1; D ambiguous. Trimming took 3 bases from V and 1 from J, leaving 6 bases between them. Germline V gives CDR1 SEHNR, CDR2 FQNEAQ (reference sequence). The CDR3 consists of 13 residues. Here the CDR3 reads CASSFESNTEAFF. DNA of the CDR3: TGTGCCAGCAGCTTTGAATCGAACACTGAAGCTTTCTTT.

This clonotype showed up many times. V gene TRBV7-2 combines with J gene TRBJ2-7; tentative D call: TRBD1 (6 bases). The CDR3 consists of 14 residues. V lost 6 bases and J lost 6, with 18 bases in between. The V gene's germline CDR1 is SGHTA and CDR2 FQGNSA. The CDR3 DNA reads as TGTGCCAGCAGACAGTACAGGGATGTTCCCGAGCAGTACTTC. Protein: CASRQYRDVPEQYF.

The gene calls are TRBV7-2 and TRBJ2-5; D ambiguous. Germline CDR1 and CDR2: SGHTA and FQGNSA. V was cut by 2 bases and J by 8 bases, with 15 bases left in between. The CDR3 totals 14 residues. The CDR3 protein is CASSLLTQIGTQYF. The CDR3 nucleotides are TGTGCCAGCAGCTTATTAACCCAAATAGGAACCCAGTACTTC.

This clonotype occurred a few times. The chain employs TRBV7-9 and TRBJ1-1; D gene ambiguous. Looked up from germline, CDR1 is SEHNR and CDR2 is FQNEAQ (reference sequence). The CDR3 sequence is 15 residues long. Trimming pared 5 bases from V and 0 bases from J, leaving 13 bases between. The CDR3 spells CASSRLGEMNTEAFF. CDR3 bases: TGTGCCAGCAGCCGCCTCGGGGAGATGAACACTGAAGCTTTCTTT.

This clonotype was counted only a few times. The CDR3 sequence is CASSLPYRGSHEQYF. Here the CDR3 DNA reads TGTGCCAGCAGTTTACCCTACAGGGGAAGCCACGAGCAGTACTTC. V and J are TRBV28 and TRBJ2-7; 7 positions match TRBD1. There are 15 residues in the CDR3. With V trimmed by 2 bases and J by 5 bases, 9 bases remained unmatched. Germline V CDR1 and CDR2: MDHEN, SYDVKM.

The rearrangement joins TRBV18 to TRBJ2-7, with 10 bases aligning to TRBD1. The J segment lost 2 bases and the V segment lost 2 bases, leaving 15 bases of the junction unmatched. The CDR3 runs to 19 residues. Germline V gene sequence: CDR1 KGHSH, CDR2 LQKENI. CDR3 sequence: CASSPRTGTGDLYPYEQYF. In DNA form, the CDR3 reads TGTGCCAGCTCACCAAGAACCGGGACAGGGGATTTGTACCCCTACGAGCAGTACTTC.

The rearrangement joins TRBV12-3 or TRBV12-4 to TRBJ2-1; 7 bases fit TRBD1. The CDR3 is 14 residues long. With V trimmed by 4 bases and J by 12 bases, 12 bases remained unmatched. CDR3 residues: CASSWRTGDRWQFF. The CDR3 nucleotides are TGTGCCAGCAGTTGGAGGACAGGCGATCGGTGGCAGTTCTTC.